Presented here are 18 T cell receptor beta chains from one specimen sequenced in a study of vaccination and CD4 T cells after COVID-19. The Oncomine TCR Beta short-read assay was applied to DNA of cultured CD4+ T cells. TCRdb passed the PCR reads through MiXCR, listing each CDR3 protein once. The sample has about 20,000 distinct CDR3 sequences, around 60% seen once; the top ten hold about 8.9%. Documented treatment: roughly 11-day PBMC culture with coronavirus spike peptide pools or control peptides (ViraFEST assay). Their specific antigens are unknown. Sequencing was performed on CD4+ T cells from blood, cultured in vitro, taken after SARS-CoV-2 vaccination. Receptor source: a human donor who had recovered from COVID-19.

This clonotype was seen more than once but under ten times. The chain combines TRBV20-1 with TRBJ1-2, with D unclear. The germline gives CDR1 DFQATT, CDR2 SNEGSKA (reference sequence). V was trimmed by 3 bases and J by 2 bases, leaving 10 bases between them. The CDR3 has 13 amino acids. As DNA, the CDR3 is TGCAGTGCTAGTGAACAGTCGAACTATGGCTACACCTTC. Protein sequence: CSASEQSNYGYTF.

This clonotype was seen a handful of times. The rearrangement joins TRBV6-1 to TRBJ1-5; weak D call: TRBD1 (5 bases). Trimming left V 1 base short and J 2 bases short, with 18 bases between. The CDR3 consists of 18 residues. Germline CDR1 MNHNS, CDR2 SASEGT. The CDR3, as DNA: TGTGCCAGCAGTGAAGGACGGCAGGGCTTTATGGGCAATCAGCCCCAGCATTTT. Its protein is CASSEGRQGFMGNQPQHF.

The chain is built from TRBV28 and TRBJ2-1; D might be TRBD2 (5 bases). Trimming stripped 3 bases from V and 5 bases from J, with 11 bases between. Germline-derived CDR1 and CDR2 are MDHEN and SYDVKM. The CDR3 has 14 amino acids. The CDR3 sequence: CASSFAMRDNEQFF. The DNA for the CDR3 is TGTGCCAGCAGTTTTGCAATGCGGGACAATGAGCAGTTCTTC.

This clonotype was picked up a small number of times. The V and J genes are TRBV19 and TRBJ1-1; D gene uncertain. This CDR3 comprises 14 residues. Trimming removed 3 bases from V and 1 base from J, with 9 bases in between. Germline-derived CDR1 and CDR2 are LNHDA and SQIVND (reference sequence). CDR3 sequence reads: CASSILQSNTEAFF. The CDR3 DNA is TGTGCCAGTAGTATTTTACAGTCGAACACTGAAGCTTTCTTT.

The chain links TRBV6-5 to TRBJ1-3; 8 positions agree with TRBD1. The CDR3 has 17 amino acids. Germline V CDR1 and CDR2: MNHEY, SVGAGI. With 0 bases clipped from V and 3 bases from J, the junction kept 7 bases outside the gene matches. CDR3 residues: CASSYSIGQGGGNTIYF. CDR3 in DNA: TGTGCCAGCAGTTACTCGATAGGACAGGGAGGTGGAAACACCATATATTTT.

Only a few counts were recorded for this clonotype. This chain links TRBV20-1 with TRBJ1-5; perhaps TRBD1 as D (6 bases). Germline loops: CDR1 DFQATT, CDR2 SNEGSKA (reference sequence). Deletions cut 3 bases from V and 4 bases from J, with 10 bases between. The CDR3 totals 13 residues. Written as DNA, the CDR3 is TGCAGTGCTAGCCCCGACAGGAATCAGCCCCAGCATTTT. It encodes CSASPDRNQPQHF.

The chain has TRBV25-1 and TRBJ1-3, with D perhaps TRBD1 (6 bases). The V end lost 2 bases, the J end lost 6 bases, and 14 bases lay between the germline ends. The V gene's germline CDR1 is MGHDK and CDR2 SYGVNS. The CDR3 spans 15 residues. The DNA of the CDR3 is TGTGCCAGCAGTGAAACTCACAGGGAGATAAACACCATATATTTT. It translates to CASSETHREINTIYF.

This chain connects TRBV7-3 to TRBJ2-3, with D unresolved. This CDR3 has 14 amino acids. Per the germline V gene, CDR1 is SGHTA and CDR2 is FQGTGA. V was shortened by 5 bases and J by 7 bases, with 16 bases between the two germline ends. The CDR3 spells CASSNGVSSNTQYF. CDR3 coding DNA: TGTGCCAGCAGCAATGGGGTATCTTCGAATACGCAGTATTTT.

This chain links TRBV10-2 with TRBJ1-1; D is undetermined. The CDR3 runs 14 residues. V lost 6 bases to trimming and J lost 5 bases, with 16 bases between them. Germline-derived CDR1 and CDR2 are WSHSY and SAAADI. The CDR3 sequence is CASSGIRSGTEAFF. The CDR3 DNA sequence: TGCGCCAGCAGCGGGATTCGATCGGGGACTGAAGCTTTCTTT.

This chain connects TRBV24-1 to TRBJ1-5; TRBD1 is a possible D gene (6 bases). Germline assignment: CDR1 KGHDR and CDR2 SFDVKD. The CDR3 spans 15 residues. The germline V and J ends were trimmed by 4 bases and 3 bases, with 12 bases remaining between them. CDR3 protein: CATSDPGQPNQPQHF. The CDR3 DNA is TGTGCCACCAGTGACCCTGGACAGCCCAATCAGCCCCAGCATTTT.

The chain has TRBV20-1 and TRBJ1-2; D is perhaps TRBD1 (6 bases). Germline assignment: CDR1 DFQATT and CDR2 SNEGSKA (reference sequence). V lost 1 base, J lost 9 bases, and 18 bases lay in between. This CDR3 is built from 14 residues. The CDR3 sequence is CSARAGTLVERYTF. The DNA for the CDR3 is TGCAGTGCTAGAGCCGGGACACTAGTGGAGCGCTACACCTTC.

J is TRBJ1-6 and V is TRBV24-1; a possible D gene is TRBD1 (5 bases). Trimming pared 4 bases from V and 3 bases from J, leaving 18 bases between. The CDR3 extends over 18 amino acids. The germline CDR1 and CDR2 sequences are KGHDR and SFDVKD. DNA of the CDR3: TGTGCCACCAGTGACCCACTAGCAGGGTGGTTCTATAATTCACCCCTCCACTTT. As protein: CATSDPLAGWFYNSPLHF.

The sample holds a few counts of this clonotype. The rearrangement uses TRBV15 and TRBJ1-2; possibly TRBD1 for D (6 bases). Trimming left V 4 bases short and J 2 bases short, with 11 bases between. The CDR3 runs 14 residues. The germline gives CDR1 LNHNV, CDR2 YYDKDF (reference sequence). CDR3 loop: CATSKGGGNYGYTF. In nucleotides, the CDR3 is TGTGCCACCAGCAAGGGAGGGGGAAACTATGGCTACACCTTC.

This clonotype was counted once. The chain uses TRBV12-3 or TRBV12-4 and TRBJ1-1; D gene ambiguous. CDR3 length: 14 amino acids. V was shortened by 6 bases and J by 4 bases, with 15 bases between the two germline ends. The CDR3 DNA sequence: TGTGCCAGCAGGGACGTTTCTCCATTCACTGAAGCTTTCTTT. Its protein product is CASRDVSPFTEAFF.

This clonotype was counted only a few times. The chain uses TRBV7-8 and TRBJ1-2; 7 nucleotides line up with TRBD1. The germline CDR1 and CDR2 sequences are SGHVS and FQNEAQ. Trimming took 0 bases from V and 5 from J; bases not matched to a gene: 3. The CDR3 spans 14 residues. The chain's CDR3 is CASSLAHRGYGYTF. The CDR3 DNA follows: TGTGCCAGCAGCTTAGCGCACAGGGGTTATGGCTACACCTTC.

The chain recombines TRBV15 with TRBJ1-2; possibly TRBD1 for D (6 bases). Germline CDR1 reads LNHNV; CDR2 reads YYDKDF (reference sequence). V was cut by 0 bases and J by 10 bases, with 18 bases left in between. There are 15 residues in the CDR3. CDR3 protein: CATSRDRATGTFYTF. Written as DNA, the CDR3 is TGTGCCACCAGCAGAGATCGGGCCACAGGGACCTTCTACACCTTC.

The CDR3 loop is CSVEGQYQETQYF. The CDR3 DNA follows: TGCAGCGTTGAGGGACAGTACCAAGAGACCCAGTACTTC. The J gene is TRBJ2-5, the V gene TRBV29-1, with TRBD1 matching 7 bases. After removal of 3 bases from V and 0 bases from J, the junction contained 1 base not matched to a gene. From germline, CDR1 is SQVTM and CDR2 ANQGSEA. The CDR3 loop spans 13 amino acids.

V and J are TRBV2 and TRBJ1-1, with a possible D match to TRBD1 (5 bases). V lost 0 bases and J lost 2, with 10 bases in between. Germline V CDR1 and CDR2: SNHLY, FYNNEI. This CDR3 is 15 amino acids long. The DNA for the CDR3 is TGTGCCAGCAGTGAAGCGAGGACAACTAACACTGAAGCTTTCTTT. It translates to CASSEARTTNTEAFF.